This T cell receptor beta chain was identified during a study of identical twins. Study findings and constraints: The models gave estimates that fell short of the out-of-frame TCR alpha sharing seen in monozygotic twins.

One entry per CDR3 protein results from TCRdb running MiXCR on the 5' RACE reads. Among about 460,000 distinct CDR3 sequences, approximately 15% were seen once, and the ten largest hold around 0.48%. The sample holds many counts of this clonotype. Its antigen is as yet unknown. This CDR3 is built from 14 residues. The germline CDR1 and CDR2 sequences are SGHRS and YFSETQ. V was clipped by 6 bases and J by 0 bases, with 9 bases between them. The sample also formed part of further work on yellow fever vaccine responses in identical twins.

This TCR was sampled from a woman under 30 in good health. The chain combines TRBV5-1 with TRBJ2-2; weak D call: TRBD2 (5 bases). The specimen sequenced was CD4+ T cells sorted from blood. Here the CDR3 reads CASKYGTNTGELFF. The DNA for the CDR3 is TGCGCCAGCAAGTACGGGACGAACACCGGGGAGCTGTTTTTT.